The rows below give T cell receptor beta chains drawn from one sample of a study of post-analysis software for immune sequencing data. In TCRdb, the PCR reads were re-called with MiXCR into one record per CDR3 protein. Of about 680,000 distinct CDR3 sequences in the sample, 55% to 70% were seen once. Sample: blood. The receptor set was obtained from a girl under 10 years old with multiple sclerosis. CDR3s include the opening cysteine and the closing phenylalanine or tryptophan. Fields, in order: clone size, D gene, J gene, V gene, CDR3 DNA, CDR3 protein. A D gene is named only where the DNA matches it firmly. Some rows have no size entry. The others give once, few or many, or a class for an expanded clone.

clone size: NA
D gene: NA
J gene: TRBJ1-1
V gene: TRBV28
CDR3 DNA: TGTGCCAGCAGCCACGGGATGGGGACGAACACTGAAGCTTTCTTT
CDR3 protein: CASSHGMGTNTEAFF

clone size: NA
D gene: NA
J gene: TRBJ2-7
V gene: TRBV10-3
CDR3 DNA: TGTGCCATCAGTGAGTTAACTGGTCCCTACGAGCAGTACTTC
CDR3 protein: CAISELTGPYEQYF

clone size: NA
D gene: TRBD1
J gene: TRBJ2-7
V gene: TRBV5-1
CDR3 DNA: TGCGCCAGCAGCTTGGCGGGGACAGGCAGCTCCTACGAGCAGTACTTC
CDR3 protein: CASSLAGTGSSYEQYF

clone size: few
D gene: NA
J gene: TRBJ1-1
V gene: TRBV6-5
CDR3 DNA: TGTGCCAGCGGCCACACTGAAGCTTTCTTT
CDR3 protein: CASGHTEAFF

clone size: NA
D gene: NA
J gene: TRBJ1-2
V gene: TRBV6-6
CDR3 DNA: TGTGCCAGCGGCGTGGGGGGCGCTGGCTACACCTTC
CDR3 protein: CASGVGGAGYTF

clone size: NA
D gene: NA
J gene: TRBJ2-5
V gene: TRBV30
CDR3 DNA: TGTGCCTGGAGTCCCACGGGGAGTGAGACCCAGTACTTC
CDR3 protein: CAWSPTGSETQYF

clone size: many
D gene: NA
J gene: TRBJ1-4
V gene: TRBV7-2
CDR3 DNA: TGTGCCAGCAGCTTAGCACAGGAGACTAATGAAAAACTGTTTTTT
CDR3 protein: CASSLAQETNEKLFF

clone size: NA
D gene: TRBD1
J gene: TRBJ2-5
V gene: TRBV10-1
CDR3 DNA: TGCGCCAGCAGTGAGTCCGGGACAGCAGAGACCCAGTACTTC
CDR3 protein: CASSESGTAETQYF

clone size: few
D gene: NA
J gene: TRBJ2-3
V gene: TRBV7-2
CDR3 DNA: TGTGCCAGCAGCCCCCGTCGGTCCGGGTCCACAGATACGCAGTATTTT
CDR3 protein: CASSPRRSGSTDTQYF

clone size: few
D gene: TRBD2
J gene: TRBJ2-3
V gene: TRBV20-1
CDR3 DNA: TGCAGTGCTAGGAACCCGGGACTAGGCACAGATACGCAGTATTTT
CDR3 protein: CSARNPGLGTDTQYF

clone size: NA
D gene: TRBD2
J gene: TRBJ2-5
V gene: TRBV6-6
CDR3 DNA: TGTGCCAGCAGTTACTCGGCTCAGCGGGGTGGGGAGACCCAGTACTTC
CDR3 protein: CASSYSAQRGGETQYF

clone size: NA
D gene: NA
J gene: TRBJ2-3
V gene: TRBV12-3/TRBV12-4
CDR3 DNA: TGTGCCAGCAGTTTAACCCCACAGTTTAGCACAGATACGCAGTATTTT
CDR3 protein: CASSLTPQFSTDTQYF

clone size: many
D gene: NA
J gene: TRBJ2-7
V gene: TRBV25-1
CDR3 DNA: TGTGCCAGCAGCCCCCTCTACGAGCAGTACTTC
CDR3 protein: CASSPLYEQYF

clone size: NA
D gene: TRBD1
J gene: TRBJ2-4
V gene: TRBV4-1
CDR3 DNA: TGCGCCAGCAGCCAAGAAGGGGGCGCGGAAAACATTCAGTACTTC
CDR3 protein: CASSQEGGAENIQYF

clone size: few
D gene: NA
J gene: TRBJ1-2
V gene: TRBV6-2/TRBV6-3
CDR3 DNA: TGTGCCAGCGTCAGCAGCTCTACTAACTATGGCTACACCTTC
CDR3 protein: CASVSSSTNYGYTF

clone size: few
D gene: NA
J gene: TRBJ2-1
V gene: TRBV7-2
CDR3 DNA: TGTGCCAGCAGCCCGGGACCTCTGTACAATGAGCAGTTCTTC
CDR3 protein: CASSPGPLYNEQFF

clone size: NA
D gene: TRBD1
J gene: TRBJ1-2
V gene: TRBV24-1
CDR3 DNA: TGTGCCACCAGTGAACCACGACAGGGGGGACCCTATGGCTACACCTTC
CDR3 protein: CATSEPRQGGPYGYTF

clone size: NA
D gene: TRBD2
J gene: TRBJ2-7
V gene: TRBV10-2
CDR3 DNA: TGCGCCAGCAGTGAGAATAGTAGCGGGAGAGACTACGAGCAGTACTTC
CDR3 protein: CASSENSSGRDYEQYF

clone size: NA
D gene: TRBD2
J gene: TRBJ2-3
V gene: TRBV5-1
CDR3 DNA: TGCGCCAGCAGCTTGGCCTCTAGCGGGAGGGGCACAGATACGCAGTATTTT
CDR3 protein: CASSLASSGRGTDTQYF

clone size: NA
D gene: NA
J gene: TRBJ2-1
V gene: TRBV3-1
CDR3 DNA: TGTGCCAGCGGTGCGAACTTTTACAATGAGCAGTTCTTC
CDR3 protein: CASGANFYNEQFF

clone size: NA
D gene: TRBD1
J gene: TRBJ1-5
V gene: TRBV7-9
CDR3 DNA: TGTGCCAGCAGCGCAGACAGGGACAATCAGCCCCAGCATTTT
CDR3 protein: CASSADRDNQPQHF

clone size: NA
D gene: TRBD1
J gene: TRBJ2-4
V gene: TRBV7-2
CDR3 DNA: TGTGCCAGCAGCTTCCGGGACAGGGGAAACATTCAGTACTTC
CDR3 protein: CASSFRDRGNIQYF

clone size: NA
D gene: NA
J gene: TRBJ1-1
V gene: TRBV5-4
CDR3 DNA: TGTGCCAGCAGTCAAACCGCACCGGGGGGCACTGAAGCTTTCTTT
CDR3 protein: CASSQTAPGGTEAFF

clone size: NA
D gene: NA
J gene: TRBJ1-1
V gene: TRBV11-2
CDR3 DNA: TGTGCCAGCAGCATTCCGGGGTCTGGGTCTGAAGCTTTCTTT
CDR3 protein: CASSIPGSGSEAFF